The 16 T cell receptor beta chains below were found in one sample sequenced in a study of shared clonotypes between healthy human individuals (dated by TCRdb to the early 2020s). Receptors were amplified or captured by the immunoSEQ multiplex PCR assay. The table was pulled from immuneACCESS by TCRdb, which kept in-frame rearrangements only. Such tables lose some clones; where checked, under half of the loss comes from unresolved V genes, and the rest has no known cause. Across this sample there are roughly 510,000 clones, with 75% to 80% seen only once. Approximately 13% of the sample goes to the ten largest clones. Sequences were obtained from PBMCs. The receptor source for this set is a woman between 40 and 50 years old in good health. Some clones in this sample may be carry-over from other donors' samples.

The chain combines TRBV5-6 with TRBJ1-4, with 7 bases aligning to TRBD1. Germline loops: CDR1 SGHDT, CDR2 YYEEEE. Trimming at V came to 2 bases and at J to 8 bases, leaving 6 bases not matched to a gene. This CDR3 is 14 amino acids long. The CDR3 spells CASSFDRVAEKLFF. The CDR3 DNA follows: TGTGCCAGCAGCTTCGACAGGGTGGCGGAAAAACTGTTTTTT.

The chain has TRBV27 and TRBJ2-3; 13 bases line up with TRBD2. V lost 4 bases and J lost 7; bases outside the gene matches: 5. CDR1 is MNHEY and CDR2 is SMNVEV in the germline V gene (reference sequence). The CDR3 runs to 15 residues. The CDR3 loop is CASSSWTSGSYTQYF. CDR3 in DNA: TGTGCCAGCAGTTCCTGGACTAGCGGGAGTTATACGCAGTATTTT.

This clone was detected once. Different DNA sequences within this sample yield the same CDR3. The chain joins TRBV11-3 to TRBJ2-2; 11 bases align to TRBD2. The CDR3 sequence is 16 residues long. V dropped 1 base and J dropped 5; count of bases not matched to a gene: 3. The germline V gene encodes CDR1 SGHNT and CDR2 YENEEA. The CDR3 is CASSLGLAGRTGELFF. The CDR3, as DNA: TGTGCCAGCAGCTTAGGACTAGCGGGACGGACCGGGGAGCTGTTTTTT.

The chain employs TRBV5-6 and TRBJ2-5; TRBD2 matches 8 bases. The CDR3 loop spans 16 amino acids. V dropped 1 base and J dropped 2; count of bases not matched to a gene: 7. Per the germline V gene, CDR1 is SGHDT and CDR2 is YYEEEE. The CDR3 region is CASSLMGLGDQETQYF. The CDR3, as DNA: TGTGCCAGCAGCTTGATGGGACTAGGTGATCAAGAGACCCAGTACTTC.

The rearrangement links TRBV9 to TRBJ2-7; D unresolved. Germline CDR1 SGDLS, CDR2 YYNGEE. The V end was cut by 0 bases, the J end by 1 base, with 11 bases between. The CDR3 runs to 15 residues. The CDR3 reads CASSVDVGRSYEQYF. CDR3 sequence (DNA): TGTGCCAGCAGCGTAGACGTGGGAAGGTCCTACGAGCAGTACTTC.

The CDR3 sequence is CAIRSGRGPDTQYF. DNA for the CDR3: TGCGCCATCAGAAGCGGGAGGGGCCCAGATACGCAGTATTTT. The chain uses TRBV10-1 and TRBJ2-3, with TRBD2 matching 10 bases. Looked up from germline, CDR1 is WNHNN and CDR2 is SYGVQD (reference sequence). The CDR3 spans 14 residues. V gave up 10 bases and J gave up 4 bases; unmatched junction bases: 8.

The genes are TRBV14 and TRBJ2-6; D is ambiguous. Trimming took off 1 base at V and 1 base at J, with 5 bases between the two ends. The CDR3 contains 15 residues. Germline CDR1 is SGHDN and CDR2 is FVKESK. The CDR3 sequence is CASSQAWSGANVLTF. DNA for the CDR3: TGTGCCAGCAGCCAAGCGTGGTCTGGGGCCAACGTCCTGACTTTC.

V gene TRBV29-1 combines with J gene TRBJ2-1, with 11 bases fitting TRBD2. The CDR3 sequence is 14 residues long. CDR1 is SQVTM, CDR2 ANQGSEA, per germline. V shed 4 bases, J shed 5 bases, and the junction held 4 bases outside the gene matches. The CDR3 nucleotides are TGCAGCGTTGTAGCGGGAGGGCGACACAATGAGCAGTTCTTC. It is translated as CSVVAGGRHNEQFF.

The rearrangement joins TRBV4-1 to TRBJ1-1, with a possible D match to TRBD1 (5 bases). Germline assignment: CDR1 MGHRA and CDR2 YSYEKL. Trimming took 3 bases from V and 5 from J, leaving 22 bases between them. This CDR3 region has 17 residues. The CDR3 DNA reads as TGCGCCAGCAGCCATCCCTTGGGCGGGGCTGGGAGAACTGAAGCTTTCTTT. Its translation is CASSHPLGGAGRTEAFF.

The chain uses TRBV29-1 and TRBJ2-5, with D perhaps matching TRBD1 or TRBD2 (6 bases each). The CDR3 extends over 13 amino acids. V dropped 7 bases and J dropped 5 bases, with 17 bases sitting between them. Germline V gene lookup returns CDR1 SQVTM and CDR2 ANQGSEA. DNA of the CDR3: TGCAGCGGGGTGTCGGGGGCCGGGGAGACCCAGTACTTC. Translation gives CSGVSGAGETQYF.

This clone was seen more than once but under ten times. CDR3 DNA: TGTGCCAGCAGCTCCAGGACACCCTACGAGCAGTACTTC. Amino acid sequence: CASSSRTPYEQYF. V is TRBV7-9 and J is TRBJ2-5, with D perhaps TRBD1 (5 bases). The better agreement between TRBJ2-7 and the DNA end casts doubt on the J call. This CDR3 has 13 amino acids. Germline-derived CDR1 and CDR2 are SEHNR and FQNEAQ (reference sequence).

This chain links TRBV5-1 with TRBJ2-2; the D gene is possibly TRBD2 (6 bases). Per germline, CDR1 SGHRS and CDR2 YFSETQ. This CDR3 comprises 16 residues. The ends were cut back, 0 bases at V and 1 base at J, with 10 bases in the middle. The CDR3 loop is CASSLAKRVNTGELFF. The CDR3 DNA sequence: TGCGCCAGCAGCTTGGCGAAGCGGGTGAACACCGGGGAGCTGTTTTTT.

This chain links TRBV2 with TRBJ2-2, with TRBD2 matching 14 bases. The CDR3 runs 17 residues. Germline CDR1 reads SNHLY; CDR2 reads FYNNEI. The V gene end was trimmed by 5 bases and the J gene end by 5 bases; junction bases not matched to a gene: 7. The CDR3 protein is CASSTGTSGSGTGELFF. The CDR3 DNA reads TGTGCCAGCAGTACAGGGACTAGCGGGAGCGGAACCGGGGAGCTGTTTTTT.

This clone was seen a handful of times. The chain is built from TRBV7-2 and TRBJ1-4, with TRBD1 matching 9 bases. The CDR3 has 14 amino acids. Germline assignment: CDR1 SGHTA and CDR2 FQGNSA. Trimming took 5 bases from V and 8 from J; bases not matched to a gene: 6. The CDR3 loop reads CASSQQGAGEKLFF. As DNA, the CDR3 is TGTGCCAGCAGCCAACAGGGGGCTGGGGAAAAACTGTTTTTT.

The gene calls are TRBV11-2 and TRBJ2-5, with 9 positions matching TRBD1. The CDR3 has 15 amino acids. V was clipped by 1 base and J by 9 bases; unmatched bases: 9. Germline V gene data show CDR1 as SGHAT and CDR2 as FQNNGV. CDR3 protein: CASSLVWGTGYAQYF. As DNA, the CDR3 is TGTGCCAGCAGCTTAGTTTGGGGGACAGGGTATGCCCAGTACTTC. Looking up the rest from reference TRBV11-2 and TRBJ2-5 gives the full variable domain: EAGVAQSPRYKIIEKRQSVAFWCNPISGHATLYWYQQILGQGPKLLIQFQNNGVVDDSQLPKDRFSAERLKGVDSTLKIQPAKLEDSAVYLCASSLVWGTGYAQYFGPGTRLLVL.

The V gene is TRBV7-9, the J gene TRBJ2-1; D is perhaps TRBD2 (6 bases). Germline assignment: CDR1 SEHNR and CDR2 FQNEAQ (reference sequence). V was trimmed by 3 bases and J by 9 bases, leaving 9 bases between them. The CDR3 length is 12 residues. In DNA, the CDR3 is TGTGCCAGCAGCTTCCGGGACTCTGAGCAGTTCTTC. This gives the protein CASSFRDSEQFF. Full variable domain (missing parts from reference TRBV7-9 and TRBJ2-1): DTGVSQNPRHKITKRGQNVTFRCDPISEHNRLYWYRQTLGQGPEFLTYFQNEAQLEKSRLLSDRFSAERPKGSFSTLEIQRTEQGDSAMYLCASSFRDSEQFFGPGTRLTVL.